A selection of T cell receptor beta chains follows, all from one sample in a study of STAT5B mutations in CD4+ large granular lymphocyte leukemia. Some clones are missing from TCRdb's copy, which holds only in-frame ones; the method was immunoSEQ multiplex PCR. This table has thousands of clones, about 85% appearing once. Specimen: CD4+ T cells from blood buffy coats. All receptors come from a human donor in good health. Each CDR3 is given with its conserved first and last residue. A D gene is named only where the DNA matches it firmly. Clone size is given for some rows only: seen once, a few or many times, or a class if the clone is expanded.

V gene,D gene,J gene,clone size,CDR3 protein,CDR3 DNA
TRBV28,-,TRBJ2-1,-,CASSPSMWPGSDEQFF,TGTGCCAGCAGTCCCAGTATGTGGCCTGGGTCCGATGAGCAGTTCTTC
TRBV29-1,-,TRBJ2-7,-,CSVEGPGGDYEQYF,TGCAGCGTTGAAGGGCCCGGCGGGGATTACGAGCAGTACTTC
TRBV6-6,-,TRBJ2-3,-,CASGWRTSDTQYF,TGTGCCAGCGGGTGGAGGACCTCGGATACGCAGTATTTT
TRBV4-2,-,TRBJ1-6,-,CASSQAAGSYNSPLHF,TGTGCCAGCAGCCAAGCGGCGGGTTCCTATAATTCACCCCTCCACTTT
TRBV15,TRBD2,TRBJ2-3,-,CATSRDDLAGVSNTDTQYF,TGTGCCACCAGCAGAGATGACCTAGCGGGAGTATCTAACACAGATACGCAGTATTTT
TRBV5-1,-,TRBJ2-2,-,CASSFRELSDTGELFF,TGCGCCAGCAGCTTCAGGGAGTTGTCGGACACCGGGGAGCTGTTTTTT
TRBV2,-,TRBJ1-1,few,CASSLDGSQNTEAFF,TGTGCCAGCAGTTTGGACGGAAGTCAGAACACTGAAGCTTTCTTT
TRBV7-9,-,TRBJ1-1,few,CASSFRPAEAFF,TGTGCCAGCAGCTTCCGACCCGCTGAAGCTTTCTTT
TRBV15,TRBD2,TRBJ2-7,-,CATSRDGSSGSSYEQYF,TGTGCCACCAGCAGAGATGGGTCTAGCGGGAGCTCCTACGAGCAGTACTTC
TRBV27,-,TRBJ1-6,-,CASSLSPDRGQALHF,TGTGCCAGCAGTTTATCTCCCGACCGGGGACAAGCCCTCCACTTT
TRBV7-9,TRBD2,TRBJ2-7,-,CASSLVSGLSSYEQYF,TGTGCCAGCAGCTTAGTCTCGGGACTAAGCTCCTACGAGCAGTACTTC
TRBV27,-,TRBJ1-2,once,CASSPMGRNYGYTF,TGTGCCAGCAGTCCCATGGGACGGAACTATGGCTACACCTTC
TRBV19,-,TRBJ2-3,-,CASSIVGDTQYF,TGTGCCAGTAGTATAGTTGGAGATACGCAGTATTTT
TRBV19,TRBD2,TRBJ2-1,-,CASSLTSGNHNEQFF,TGTGCCAGTAGCCTTACTAGCGGGAATCACAATGAGCAGTTCTTC
TRBV5-4,-,TRBJ2-1,-,CASSLLGEQFF,TGTGCCAGCAGCTTACTCGGTGAGCAGTTCTTC
TRBV2,-,TRBJ1-4,few,CASSEAAEVNEKLFF,TGTGCCAGCAGTGAAGCGGCGGAAGTCAATGAAAAACTGTTTTTT
TRBV27,-,TRBJ1-3,-,CASSLSGGSGNTIYF,TGTGCCAGCAGTTTATCGGGCGGCTCTGGAAACACCATATATTTT
TRBV11-2,-,TRBJ2-1,-,CASSLDPSAYNEQFF,TGTGCCAGCAGCTTAGATCCTAGCGCCTACAATGAGCAGTTCTTC
TRBV11-2,-,TRBJ1-1,-,CASSLGLPGEAFF,TGTGCCAGCAGCTTAGGCCTTCCCGGTGAAGCTTTCTTT
TRBV29-1,TRBD1,TRBJ2-7,-,CSATGTEGEQYF,TGCAGCGCCACCGGGACAGAGGGCGAGCAGTACTTC
TRBV7-9,TRBD2,TRBJ2-7,-,CASSLPLSGGYEQYF,TGTGCCAGCAGCTTACCCCTATCGGGAGGTTACGAGCAGTACTTC
TRBV7-6,-,TRBJ2-3,once,CASSLWGSRDTQYF,TGTGCCAGCAGCTTATGGGGGAGCAGAGATACGCAGTATTTT
TRBV7-8,-,TRBJ1-2,-,CASSSTGPSNYGYTF,TGTGCCAGCAGCTCCACAGGGCCATCTAACTATGGCTACACCTTC
TRBV11-3,TRBD1,TRBJ2-7,-,CASSPPGQSYEQYF,TGTGCCAGCAGCCCCCCGGGACAGAGTTACGAGCAGTACTTC
TRBV11-2,-,TRBJ2-5,-,CASSLWREETQYF,TGTGCCAGCAGCCTATGGCGGGAAGAGACCCAGTACTTC
TRBV7-6,TRBD1,TRBJ2-2,-,CASSLETGDTGELFF,TGTGCCAGCAGCTTGGAGACAGGGGACACCGGGGAGCTGTTTTTT
TRBV12-1,-,TRBJ2-1,-,CASSSGQGRPKAPYNEQFF,TGTGCCAGCAGCTCGGGACAGGGTAGGCCAAAGGCCCCCTACAATGAGCAGTTCTTC
TRBV18,TRBD1,TRBJ1-2,-,CASSPAGQIGYGYTF,TGTGCCAGCTCACCTGCGGGACAGATTGGCTATGGCTACACCTTC
TRBV28,-,TRBJ1-1,-,CASSPGAWGASTEAFF,TGTGCCAGCAGTCCTGGGGCCTGGGGGGCTAGCACTGAAGCTTTCTTT
TRBV4-1,-,TRBJ2-3,-,CASSQEGSGTDTQYF,TGCGCCAGCAGCCAAGAAGGGAGCGGCACAGATACGCAGTATTTT
TRBV27,-,TRBJ1-6,-,CASSPINSPLHF,TGTGCCAGCAGCCCCATTAATTCACCCCTCCACTTT
TRBV27,-,TRBJ1-2,once,CASSFGRGMDYGYTF,TGTGCCAGCAGTTTTGGTAGGGGAATGGACTATGGCTACACCTTC
TRBV6-4,-,TRBJ2-3,once,CASSDSGGRRETQYF,TGTGCCAGCAGTGACTCTGGAGGGAGAAGGGAAACGCAGTATTTT
TRBV6-5,-,TRBJ1-4,-,CASRERGNEKLFF,TGTGCCAGCCGCGAAAGGGGGAATGAAAAACTGTTTTTT
TRBV2,TRBD2,TRBJ2-7,-,CASREGMAEQYF,TGTGCCAGCCGGGAGGGGATGGCCGAGCAGTACTTC
TRBV15,-,TRBJ1-1,few,CATSSGDRSEAFF,TGTGCCACCAGCAGCGGCGACAGGAGTGAAGCTTTCTTT
TRBV25-1,-,TRBJ1-2,few,CASSEYRSGYTF,TGTGCCAGCAGTGAATACAGGTCCGGCTACACCTTC
TRBV9,TRBD2,TRBJ2-5,once,CASSLWDYQSPKETQYF,TGTGCCAGCAGCCTATGGGACTACCAGAGTCCCAAGGAGACCCAGTACTTC
TRBV14,-,TRBJ2-7,-,CASSPQGGLEQYF,TGTGCCAGCAGCCCCCAGGGGGGTCTCGAGCAGTACTTC
TRBV25-1,TRBD2,TRBJ2-7,-,CASSELSSGRGEQYF,TGTGCCAGCAGTGAACTCTCTAGCGGGAGGGGCGAGCAGTACTTC
TRBV10-3,TRBD2,TRBJ2-6,few,CAISEREGSGANVLTF,TGTGCCATCAGTGAGCGGGAGGGCTCTGGGGCCAACGTCCTGACTTTC
TRBV5-6,-,TRBJ2-7,-,CASSLAQAYEQYF,TGTGCCAGCAGCTTGGCACAGGCTTACGAGCAGTACTTC
TRBV5-1,-,TRBJ2-5,few,CASSLGEGDQETQYF,TGCGCCAGCAGCCTCGGTGAGGGGGACCAAGAGACCCAGTACTTC
TRBV19,-,TRBJ1-1,-,CASSIDHFQHLNTEAFF,TGTGCCAGTAGTATAGATCATTTCCAACACCTGAACACTGAAGCTTTCTTT
TRBV13,-,TRBJ2-7,-,CASRPNGADGAYEQYF,TGTGCCAGCAGACCCAATGGAGCAGATGGGGCCTACGAGCAGTACTTC
TRBV6-5,TRBD2,TRBJ2-7,-,CASSLNSGKPYEQYF,TGTGCCAGCAGTTTAAATAGCGGGAAGCCCTACGAGCAGTACTTC
TRBV21-1,-,TRBJ1-2,-,CASNLRGRNGYTF,TGTGCCAGCAATTTAAGGGGGCGGAATGGCTACACCTTC
TRBV4-1,-,TRBJ1-1,-,CASSQAPGVLNTEAFF,TGCGCCAGCAGCCAAGCTCCCGGGGTCTTGAACACTGAAGCTTTCTTT
TRBV9,-,TRBJ1-1,-,CASSGGGDTEAFF,TGTGCCAGCAGCGGAGGGGGAGACACTGAAGCTTTCTTT
TRBV27,-,TRBJ2-2,-,CASRVEATVSGELFF,TGTGCCAGCAGGGTGGAAGCTACCGTGTCGGGGGAGCTGTTTTTT
TRBV6-5,-,TRBJ1-1,-,CASSYSIGGDTEAFF,TGTGCCAGCAGTTACTCGATTGGTGGGGACACTGAAGCTTTCTTT
TRBV28,TRBD2,TRBJ2-7,-,CASSFLASGSLSSYEQYF,TGTGCCAGCAGTTTTCTGGCTAGCGGGAGCCTGAGCTCCTACGAGCAGTACTTC
TRBV27,TRBD1,TRBJ2-2,-,CASSFGQGGTGELFF,TGTGCCAGCAGTTTCGGACAGGGAGGCACCGGGGAGCTGTTTTTT
TRBV5-6,TRBD1,TRBJ2-1,-,CASSYRQGRHNEQFF,TGTGCCAGCAGCTACCGACAGGGTAGGCACAATGAGCAGTTCTTC